One TCR beta chain is described in this entry. No antigen is known for it. Profiling relied on immunoSEQ multiplex PCR, and the TCRdb table lists in-frame clones only, not all of them. The table lists about 100,000 clones, roughly 88% of them singletons. The sample is drawn from a study of identifying expanded T cells in peripheral blood. Study results and caveats: Variance in clone template counts between approximately two-week samples significantly increased with total template count across all healthy donors.

V was trimmed by 10 bases and J by 4 bases, leaving 10 bases between them. The germline CDR1 and CDR2 sequences are WNHNN and SYGVQD (reference sequence). CDR3 length: 11 amino acids. Healthy donors had no documented immune events, such as infections, while sampled. The source is a person aged 18-70 years in good health. Specimen: blood. The chain joins TRBV10-1 to TRBJ1-2; D might be TRBD1 (5 bases). CDR3 bases: TGCGCCATCGAGGGGCCCTATGGCTACACCTTC. Amino acid sequence: CAIEGPYGYTF.